This TCR beta chain emerged from a study of regulatory T cells in long-lasting Graves disease (dated by TCRdb to about 2021). For context, the study as a whole: In the newly diagnosed Graves' disease group, patients had been taking antithyroid drugs for less than 3 months. A total of approximately 35 samples underwent TCR sequencing: around 13 from persistent and roughly 20 from newly diagnosed Graves' disease patients. The study was conducted in China and was registered as a clinical trial. Peripheral blood TCR sequencing and RNA sequencing compared persistent Graves' disease patients with newly diagnosed Graves' disease patients. Study-wide conclusions, independent of this receptor: The authors noted that the small sample size was a limitation that may lower accuracy. Sequencing and analysis were restricted to the TCR beta chain. Only peripheral blood was studied, because thyroid tissue, the primary lesion, was inaccessible. Persistent Graves' disease patients showed lower TCR Shannon entropy and fewer highly expanded clones than newly diagnosed patients, suggesting clonal expansion. A larger number of public clonotypes was shared among persistent patients (under 3,000) than among newly diagnosed patients (over 850).

What this sample's time point label stands for: newly diagnosed GD, antithyroid drugs for less than 3 months. RNA was extracted from PBMCs in TRIzol for both TCR sequencing and RNA sequencing. The diagnosis of Graves' disease followed American Thyroid Association guidelines. Patients for the study were recruited at an endocrinology department in Xi'an, China. Each patient gave 7.5 to 10 milliliters of peripheral blood, collected in an EDTA anticoagulant tube. Ficoll Paque Plus density gradient separation was used to isolate PBMCs, and no further T cell sorting was performed. An Agilent 2100 Bioanalyzer and agarose gel were used to check RNA quality, and a NanoDrop 2000 was used to measure RNA concentration. This clonotype was recorded many times. Its antigen specificity is not known. Per-base quality was not reported, and no clone a single base away is much larger than it. Libraries were built with multiplex PCR. The sample was run on an Illumina HiSeq 4000. To build TCR beta libraries, CDR3 regions were amplified by Arm-PCR using iRepertoire HTBI primers. PCR products were gel purified before sequencing. On the study's bioinformatics: A total of under 80 TRBV and more than twelve TRBJ segments were identified across samples and were used for gene usage analysis of CDR3 amino acid clonotypes. Filtered high-quality paired reads were merged into contigs using COPE and FqMerger. Contigs were aligned with BLAST to IMGT TRBV, TRBD and TRBJ reference genes, and CDR3 was defined per IMGT. Highly expanded clones were defined as clonotypes with a frequency above 0.1%. Repertoire diversity was measured by Shannon entropy, and V-J evenness by the Gini coefficient. Public clonotypes were defined as clonotypes shared by more than one individual. TCRdb reanalyzed the raw reads on its own, using fastp at Q25 for trimming and MiXCR for clone calling, and kept in-frame beta chains. For every CDR3 protein sequence, its rows merge into one entry that carries the most common genes and DNA. The V and J calls and clone size are TCRdb's, not the authors'. The sample table records some 500,000 distinct CDR3 sequences; roughly 15% of these occur just once. The ten largest clonotypes hold 20% to 25% of the sample.

The same data also contributed to another study, on T cells in Graves' hyperthyroidism and ophthalmopathy. That second publication adds: Stable Graves' hyperthyroidism was defined as no progression to ophthalmopathy during 18 months of follow-up. The hyperthyroidism patients were between 18 and 65 years old and newly diagnosed, with a disease duration of less than 2 months. Exclusion was applied to patients with uncontrolled infections, other autoimmune diseases, pregnancy or lactation. Diagnoses relied on clinical symptoms, serum thyroxine and TRAb, thyroid ultrasound and orbital computed tomography. For the first round of RT-PCR on the TCR CDR3, the HTBI primer set was used together with the Qiagen OneStep RT-PCR kit. Most expanded thyroid clonotypes (frequency above 0.001) were also detected in blood, a finding suggesting that blood repertoires may reflect thyroid immune responses. A model built on a 13 V-J signature distinguished ophthalmopathy from stable hyperthyroidism, reaching around 87% sensitivity and under 84% specificity in cross-validation and 80%/75% in testing. In validation, progression to ophthalmopathy was predicted by the model with 70% to 71% sensitivity and around 75% specificity, a median of roughly 6 months before onset. TCR V-J signatures able to tell the groups apart were searched for in a discovery cohort of more than 90 patients, of whom roughly 42 had Graves' ophthalmopathy and about 60 had stable Graves' hyperthyroidism. Prospective prediction of ophthalmopathy was tested in an independent validation cohort consisting of roughly 19 hyperthyroidism patients and more than 15 patients who later progressed to ophthalmopathy. The roughly 99 discovery patients were divided at random into training and test sets in a 7:3 ratio. In addition, the study compared T-cell repertoires in thyroid tissue and in blood from 6 or 7 Graves' hyperthyroidism patients. After sampling, hyperthyroidism patients received methimazole starting at 30 mg daily, and ophthalmopathy patients received high-dose intravenous methylprednisolone. Libraries were constructed in a second round of multiplex PCR, after which size selection and purification were carried out. The libraries were sequenced on an Illumina HiSeq2000 using paired-end 100 bp reads. SOAPnuke was used to process the raw data, throwing out any read that contained adapters or uncalled bases, had a mean Phred below 15, or lacked an exact constant-primer or identifier match. High-quality paired reads were merged with COPE v1.2.5, and unique nucleotide sequences were defined as clonotypes. MiTCR v1.1 was used to align clonotypes to the IMGT TRBV, TRBD and TRBJ reference segments. Analysis was restricted to V-J combinations with a frequency above 0.0001, which covered 98% to 99.2% of repertoires. A TCS score was defined as the ratio of F50 (clonal expansion) to E x V (chaos), with BLOSUM62-based TCRdist applied between CDR3 peptides within each V-J. Welch's t-statistics and random forest reduced fewer than 550 V-J features to about 13, which were used in a naive Bayes classifier (R e1071). Sample size was not statistically predetermined, and blinding of investigators to group allocation was not performed. The paper reports TCR Vbeta CDR3 sequencing of 130 to 150 peripheral blood samples: under 45 ophthalmopathy, around 80 hyperthyroidism and approximately 17 progressor patients.

The source material was peripheral blood mononuclear cells (PBMCs), sampled at new diagnosis, from a patient treated with antithyroid drugs. This TCR came from a woman aged 35-65 years with Graves disease. Donor details come from another sample of the same person, matched by shared clones.

The CDR3 corresponds to CASSPPDRSSTEAFF. The nucleotide sequence reads as follows: TGTGCCAGCAGTCCCCCCGACAGGTCCAGCACTGAAGCTTTCTTT. Rearrangement joined TRBV12-3 or TRBV12-4 to TRBJ1-1; the D gene is perhaps TRBD1, on 6 matching bases. The CDR3, from cysteine to phenylalanine, totals 15 residues. This entry keeps only the CDR3 DNA: 45 bases, framed from base 1. The V and J ends are trimmed by 5 bases and 4 bases, leaving 17 bases between them.